This T cell receptor beta chain was captured in a study of T cell responses to AZD1222 COVID-19 vaccine (TCRdb year 2021). Regarding the complete study: TCR sequencing was performed for roughly 250 trial participants, of whom about 210 were given two doses of AZD1222 and around 25 were given two doses of MenACWY control vaccine. Trial participants were enrolled into age subgroups of 18-55, 56-69 and 70-plus years, which contained about 150, 27 and 61 TCR-sequenced participants, respectively. What the authors observed across the whole study: Vaccine-associated CD4 TCRs spanned the whole spike protein, with dominant responses in regions 160-218 and 743-854. Epitopes outside the regions mutated in the B.1.351 and B.1.1.7 variants were reportedly recognized by nearly half of the unique spike-specific TCRs. In the small 56-69-year group, the increase in depth fell short of significance, most likely because of low power. Because no day 14 peak-response samples were available, the repertoires could be characterized only after the peak T cell response. Spike-specific TCR breadth and depth rose significantly after two AZD1222 doses compared with day 0 and with MenACWY recipients. Conclusions about previously exposed vaccinees are limited because only six or seven AZD1222 recipients were SARS-CoV-2 seropositive at baseline. Most participants were white British and females outnumbered males, and the authors suggested that clonal diversity may have been underestimated.

The CDR3 regions of human TCRbeta chains were analyzed by immunosequencing. Regarding the original processing steps: Repertoire TCRs were matched against a reference library of SARS-CoV-2-specific TCRs generated with the MIRA antigen-specificity platform. Breadth meant the fraction of unique TCRs that were SARS-CoV-2-associated, whereas depth meant the fraction of total T cells that were SARS-CoV-2-associated. Using the MIRA data, every spike-specific TCR was mapped to the spike region that the TCR reacted to and assigned to either a CD4 or a CD8 class. Log10-transformed breadth and depth values were compared by one-way ANOVA with Sidak's multiple comparisons tests. The source is immuneACCESS, and TCRdb retained only in-frame sequences with V and J called. Part of the clones is not carried over; for the studies checked, unresolved V genes explain less than half of this, and the remainder is unexplained. V and J calls and clone size come straight from that table; D and trimming were deduced from the DNA. Counted in this sample were just under 150,000 clones; approximately 91% of them appeared once. The leading ten clones occupy 4.5% to 5.5% of the sample.

This specimen's time point label, interpreted: about 28 days (+/-7) after the second vaccine dose. The sample's treatment or condition label, decoded: meningococcal conjugate vaccine given as trial control. Vaccinee samples came from UK trials COV001 and COV002, including a single-blind randomized controlled phase 2/3 trial of AZD1222 (ChAdOx1 nCoV-19) in healthy adults. For TCRbeta chain sequencing, PBMC samples from trial participants were taken at day 0 and at day 28 after the second dose. CDR1 and CDR2 are read off the germline V gene (reference sequence) as SEHNR and FQNEAQ. Reading from cysteine to phenylalanine, the CDR3 counts 10 amino acids. Solely the CDR3 DNA is kept, with 30 bases framed from the first base. V loses 8 bases, J loses 7 bases, and the germline ends lie 5 bases apart. With respect to this clone: No cognate antigen has been identified for it. Per-base qualities were not stored, and no clone one base away is much larger.

The material was peripheral blood, obtained 28 days after the second dose of the MenACWY control vaccine. The origin of this receptor is an adult who received the MenACWY meningococcal vaccine as a control. This chain is built from TRBV7-9 and TRBJ2-2; the D gene remains uncertain. The CDR3 has the sequence CASPDGELFF. The DNA sequence follows: TGTGCCAGCCCTGACGGGGAGCTGTTTTTT. The CDR3, completed at both ends by the reference TRBV7-9 and TRBJ2-2 genes, gives the full variable domain DTGVSQNPRHKITKRGQNVTFRCDPISEHNRLYWYRQTLGQGPEFLTYFQNEAQLEKSRLLSDRFSAERPKGSFSTLEIQRTEQGDSAMYLCASPDGELFFGEGSRLTVL.